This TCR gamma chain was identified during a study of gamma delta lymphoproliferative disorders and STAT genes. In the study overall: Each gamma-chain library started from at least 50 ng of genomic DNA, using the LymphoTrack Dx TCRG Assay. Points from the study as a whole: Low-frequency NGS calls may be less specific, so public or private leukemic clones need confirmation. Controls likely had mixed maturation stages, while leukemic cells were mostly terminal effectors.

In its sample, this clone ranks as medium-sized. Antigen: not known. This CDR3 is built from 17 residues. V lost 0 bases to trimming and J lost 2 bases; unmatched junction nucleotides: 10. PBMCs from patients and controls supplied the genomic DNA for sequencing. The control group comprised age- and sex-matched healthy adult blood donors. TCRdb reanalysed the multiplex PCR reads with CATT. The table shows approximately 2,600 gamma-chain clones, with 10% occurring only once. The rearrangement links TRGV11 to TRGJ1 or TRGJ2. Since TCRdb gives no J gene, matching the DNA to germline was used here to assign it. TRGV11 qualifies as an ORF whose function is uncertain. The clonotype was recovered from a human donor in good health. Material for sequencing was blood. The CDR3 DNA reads TGTGCCTGCTGGATTAGGCACAAGCTACTGGATTATTATAAGAAACTCTTT. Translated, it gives CACWIRHKLLDYYKKLF.